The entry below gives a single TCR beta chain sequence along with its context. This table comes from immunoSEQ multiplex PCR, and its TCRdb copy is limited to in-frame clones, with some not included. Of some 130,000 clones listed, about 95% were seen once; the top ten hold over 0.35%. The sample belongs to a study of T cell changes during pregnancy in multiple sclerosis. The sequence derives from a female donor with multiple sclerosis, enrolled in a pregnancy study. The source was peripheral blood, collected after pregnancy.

For the CDR3, the DNA is TGTGCCAGCGAACTAACAGGGCTCTCGGGGCCGCCCCAGCATTTT. Translation gives CASELTGLSGPPQHF. The chain uses TRBV4-2 and TRBJ1-5, with a weak D call TRBD1 (6 bases). The CDR3 runs 15 residues. V gave up 8 bases and J gave up 9 bases, with 23 bases separating them. Germline CDR1 LGHNA, CDR2 YNFKEQ.